This T cell receptor (beta chain) was identified in a study of esophageal squamous cell carcinoma under preoperative chemotherapy. Of note for this clonotype: Its matching antigen is unknown. One end of the junction fails to match germline, which may point to a read error.

CDR1 and CDR2 (germline): SGHAT, FQNNGV. The CDR3 loop spans 15 amino acids. Sample time point: after preoperative PTX-NDP chemotherapy. Each CDR3 protein is one row after TCRdb ran MiXCR on the PCR reads. The sample includes around 19,000 distinct CDR3 sequences, around 46% seen only once; the top ten take around 29%. Points from the study as a whole: Chemotherapy was followed by significantly higher TCR diversity in peripheral T cells only, not tumor-infiltrating lymphocytes. Peripheral T cells migrating into the tumor appeared to partly supply post-treatment tumor-infiltrating lymphocytes.

V and J are TRBV11-2 and TRBJ2-3; D call uncertain. This TCR derives from a human donor with esophageal squamous cell carcinoma. The donor label of this sample is uncertain. Sample collection was performed from a patient given preoperative chemotherapy. This CDR3 reads CARSSGMRRTDTQYF. For the CDR3, the DNA is TGTGCCCGCAGCTCAGGCATGCGCCGCACAGATACGCAGTATTTT.